Below are 8 T cell receptor beta chains sequenced from a single sample in a study of T cells after yellow fever vaccination (dated by TCRdb to about 2019). The protocol used for the library was 5' RACE. The instrument was an Illumina NovaSeq 6000. TCRdb reran the public reads through fastp at Q25 and MiXCR, keeping productive beta chains. Duplicate CDR3 protein sequences are folded into a single record with the most common DNA and genes. The sample profile shows about 250,000 distinct CDR3 sequences; roughly 3.7% of them were found once. The ten top clones hold under 20% of the sample. The treatment or condition label for this specimen denotes: live attenuated yellow fever vaccine strain. The sample here was PBMCs, taken 15 days after the yellow fever booster vaccination. The receptors originated from a man aged 18 to 35 who received the YFV17D yellow fever vaccine.

This clonotype has ten or more counts. This chain links TRBV4-2 with TRBJ2-5; D perhaps matches TRBD2 (5 bases). The CDR3 loop spans 16 amino acids. Trimming stripped 0 bases from V and 5 bases from J, with 16 bases between. Germline CDR1 LGHNA, CDR2 YNFKEQ. The CDR3 here is CASSQEGSTAGETQYF. CDR3 DNA sequence: TGTGCCAGCAGCCAAGAAGGCAGCACCGCGGGTGAGACCCAGTACTTC.

In this sample, this clonotype turned up many times. The chain's CDR3 is CASSSYPTGFTEAFF. The CDR3 DNA reads as TGTGCCAGCAGTTCTTATCCTACAGGGTTCACTGAAGCTTTCTTT. V and J are TRBV27 and TRBJ1-1; D possibly corresponds to TRBD1 (6 bases). The CDR3 totals 15 residues. Trimming cost V 4 bases and J 4 bases, with 16 bases left between them. In germline, CDR1 is MNHEY, CDR2 SMNVEV (reference sequence).

This clonotype was observed many times. This chain uses TRBV9 with TRBJ2-3; D is undetermined. Deletions cut 2 bases from V and 3 bases from J, with 10 bases between. There are 14 residues in the CDR3. Germline V gene sequence: CDR1 SGDLS, CDR2 YYNGEE. CDR3 DNA sequence: TGTGCCAGCAGCGTGAATGACCTAACAGATACGCAGTATTTT. Translating gives CASSVNDLTDTQYF. The complete variable domain, with remaining parts taken from reference TRBV9 and TRBJ2-3, reads DSGVTQTPKHLITATGQRVTLRCSPRSGDLSVYWYQQSLDQGLQFLIQYYNGEERAKGNILERFSAQQFPDLHSELNLSSLELGDSALYFCASSVNDLTDTQYFGPGTRLTVL.

There are many counts of this clonotype. The chain combines TRBV21-1 with TRBJ2-7. TRBV21-1 is listed as a pseudogene. This CDR3 has 17 residues. CDR3 in DNA: TGTGCCAGCAGCCCCAATAGGCCTAAGGGTGGGGACTACGAGCAGTACGTC. Residues: CASSPNRPKGGDYEQYV.

This clonotype was counted many times. The chain uses TRBV7-2 and TRBJ1-2; no definite D call. Germline V gives CDR1 SGHTA, CDR2 FQGNSA. The CDR3 is made up of 14 amino acids. V lost 3 bases, J lost 6 bases, and 14 bases lay in between. CDR3 protein: CASSFSSERNGYTF. The CDR3 DNA sequence: TGTGCCAGCAGCTTTTCTTCGGAGCGAAATGGCTACACCTTC.

This clonotype was observed at least ten times. The V call is TRBV6-5, the J call TRBJ2-3, with a possible D match to TRBD1 (6 bases). In germline, CDR1 is MNHEY, CDR2 SVGAGI. The V and J ends lost 5 bases and 2 bases respectively, with 17 bases between them. The CDR3 length is 16 residues. The CDR3 region has the DNA TGTGCCAGCAGTAACCTAGGACAGACCAACACAGATACGCAGTATTTT. Its protein is CASSNLGQTNTDTQYF.

This clonotype has a count of ten or more. The chain joins TRBV12-3 or TRBV12-4 to TRBJ2-4; TRBD1 matches 10 bases. V dropped 7 bases and J dropped 7; count of bases not matched to a gene: 7. There are 14 residues in the CDR3. The CDR3 loop is CASTEGDRGNIQYF. CDR3 bases: TGTGCCAGCACCGAGGGGGACAGGGGTAACATTCAGTACTTC.

This clonotype was counted ten times or more. J is TRBJ2-7 and V is TRBV20-1; D gene unclear. The CDR3 is 11 residues long. CDR1 and CDR2 (germline): DFQATT, SNEGSKA (reference sequence). Trimming shortened V by 4 bases and J by 3 bases, and 7 bases separated the two germline ends. CDR3: CSAKGRYEQYF. DNA for the CDR3: TGCAGTGCTAAAGGGCGCTACGAGCAGTACTTC.